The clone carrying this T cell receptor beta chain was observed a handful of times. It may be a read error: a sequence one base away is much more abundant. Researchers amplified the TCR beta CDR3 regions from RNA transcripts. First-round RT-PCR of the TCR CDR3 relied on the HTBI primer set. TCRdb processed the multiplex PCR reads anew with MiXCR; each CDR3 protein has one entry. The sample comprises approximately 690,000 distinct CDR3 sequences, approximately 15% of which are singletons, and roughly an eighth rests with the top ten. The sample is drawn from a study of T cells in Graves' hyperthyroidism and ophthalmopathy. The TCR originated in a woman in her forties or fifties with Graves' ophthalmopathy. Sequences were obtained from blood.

For the CDR3, the DNA is TGTGCCAGCAGCTTTTTTCCTTGGAAAGAGCGGTTCTTC. This gives the protein CASSFFPWKERFF. This rearrangement joins TRBV5-5 to TRBJ2-1, with unresolved D. This CDR3 region has 13 residues. The V gene's germline CDR1 is SGHKS and CDR2 YYEKEE (reference sequence).